This T cell receptor beta chain derives from a study of post-analysis software for immune sequencing data. Study-level findings and limits: In patients, TRBV5-6, TRBV5-1 and TRBV20-1 belonged to 4 or 5 TRBV segments found more frequently than in controls. Significantly lower normalized Chao1 diversity was found in patients with multiple sclerosis relative to controls.

Unique molecular identifiers had been added to the TCR beta cDNA libraries. Each CDR3 protein gets one entry after TCRdb re-called the PCR reads with MiXCR. Of more than 500,000 distinct CDR3 sequences detected, approximately 34% appear once; the ten largest clones hold around 6%. This clonotype was recorded a few times. Its antigen is unidentified. From germline, CDR1 is ENHRY and CDR2 SYGVKD. This CDR3 is 17 amino acids long. Trimming took 0 bases from V and 2 from J, leaving 15 bases between them. V gene TRBV10-3 combines with J gene TRBJ2-3, with a possible D match to TRBD2 (7 bases). Input material: blood. This TCR was sampled from a girl under 18 with multiple sclerosis. The CDR3 region has the DNA TGTGCCATCAGTGAGTCGACGGGGGGCAGGGTCACAGATACGCAGTATTTT. Amino acids: CAISESTGGRVTDTQYF.